This T cell receptor beta chain was profiled in a study of OX40 agonist ivuxolimab in advanced cancers. The CDR3 is 13 amino acids. Clones were sequenced by immunoSEQ multiplex PCR, and TCRdb holds only the in-frame ones, with some missing. The table has some 94,000 clones, 90% to 97% seen once. The source was CD4+ or CD8+ T cells sorted from blood, collected in a trial of the OX40 agonist ivuxolimab. The chain recombines TRBV21-1 with TRBJ1-2. TRBV21-1 is noted as a pseudogene. The receptor was derived from an adult with an advanced solid tumor such as melanoma, head and neck, liver or kidney cancer. Here the CDR3 DNA reads TGTGCCAGCAGCAAAGGGCGGGTTGGTGGCTACACCTTC. Protein: CASSKGRVGGYTF.